This TCR beta chain is drawn from a study of blood T cell repertoires in COVID-19. On the study more broadly: The study drew acute and convalescent COVID-19 samples from the United States, Italy and Spain. Nucleic acid was either cDNA or gDNA, and it came from T cells, B-cell-depleted T cells, or PBMCs.

Germline trimming cut 2 bases from V and 6 bases from J; bases unmatched to any gene: 3. Germline CDR1 reads KGHSH; CDR2 reads LQKENI. There are 13 residues in the CDR3. This clone has just one count. Here immunoSEQ multiplex PCR was the method, and the copy in TCRdb shows in-frame clones only, minus some. The sample records around 250,000 clones, around 90% being singletons. Those designated as exposed participants met a COVID-19 case within 2 weeks before study entry. The sample taken for sequencing was PBMCs or T cells enriched from blood (not recorded which). This clonotype originated in a man between 45 and 60 years old who had been exposed to COVID-19. The gene calls are TRBV18 and TRBJ1-1, with 7 bases that match TRBD1. CDR3 residues: CASSPDRAAEAFF. The CDR3 DNA is TGTGCCAGCTCACCAGACAGGGCGGCTGAAGCTTTCTTT.